This TCR beta chain was identified during a study of blood T cell repertoires in COVID-19. Study overall: Acute-phase and convalescent COVID-19 samples originated in the United States, Italy and Spain. T cells, B-cell-depleted T cells, or PBMCs supplied cDNA or gDNA.

V lost 5 bases and J 0 bases, leaving 14 bases between the germline ends. This CDR3 comprises 16 residues. The germline V gene has CDR1 MDHEN and CDR2 SYDVKM. In the study's own analysis: The authors estimated nucleated cell counts from reference gene primer amplification. Sequencing used immunoSEQ multiplex PCR; TCRdb keeps in-frame clones, though not all of them. That table gives V, J and clone size, and the DNA gave D and trimming. The data contain about 170,000 clones, approximately 88% of them seen just once; the ten biggest clones take up less than 3.5%. The chain combines TRBV28 with TRBJ1-3; weak D call: TRBD1 (5 bases). Sequences were obtained from peripheral blood. This clonotype was sampled from a woman in her fifties or sixties with acute or convalescent COVID-19. This CDR3 reads CASSLRVSFSGNTIYF. CDR3 in DNA: TGTGCCAGCAGTCTCAGGGTTTCCTTCTCTGGAAACACCATATATTTT.